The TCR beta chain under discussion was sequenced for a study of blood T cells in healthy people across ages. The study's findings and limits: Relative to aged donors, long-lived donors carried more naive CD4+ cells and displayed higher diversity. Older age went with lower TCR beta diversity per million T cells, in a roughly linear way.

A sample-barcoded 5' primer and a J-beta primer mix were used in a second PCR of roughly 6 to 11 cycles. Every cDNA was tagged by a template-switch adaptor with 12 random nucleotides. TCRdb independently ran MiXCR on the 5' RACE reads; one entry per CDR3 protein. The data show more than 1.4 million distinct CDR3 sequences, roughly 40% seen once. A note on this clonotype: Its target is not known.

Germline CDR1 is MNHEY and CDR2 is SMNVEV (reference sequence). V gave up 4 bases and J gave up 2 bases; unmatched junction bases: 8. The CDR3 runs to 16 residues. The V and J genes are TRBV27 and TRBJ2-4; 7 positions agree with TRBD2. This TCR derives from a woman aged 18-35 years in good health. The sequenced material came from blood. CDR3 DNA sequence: TGTGCCAGCAGTTATCCCCGGGGAGGGTCCAAAAACATTCAGTACTTC. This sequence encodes CASSYPRGGSKNIQYF.